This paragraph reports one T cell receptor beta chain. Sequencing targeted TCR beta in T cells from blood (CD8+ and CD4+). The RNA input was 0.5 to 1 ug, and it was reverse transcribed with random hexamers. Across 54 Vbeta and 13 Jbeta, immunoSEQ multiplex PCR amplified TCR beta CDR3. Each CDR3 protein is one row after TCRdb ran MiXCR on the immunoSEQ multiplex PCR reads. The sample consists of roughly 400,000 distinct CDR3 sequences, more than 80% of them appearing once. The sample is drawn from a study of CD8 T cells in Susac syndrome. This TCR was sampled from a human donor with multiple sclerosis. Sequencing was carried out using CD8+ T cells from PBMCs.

CDR3 amino acids: CASSSLTGPMNTEAFF. The CDR3 DNA reads as TGTGCCAGCAGTTCCCTGACAGGCCCGATGAACACTGAAGCTTTCTTT. This rearrangement joins TRBV11-1 to TRBJ1-1; tentatively, D is TRBD1 (6 bases). Trimming took off 6 bases at V and 0 bases at J, with 17 bases between the two ends. There are 16 residues in the CDR3. Germline CDR1 is SGHAT and CDR2 is FQDESV (reference sequence).